This T cell receptor beta chain was captured in a study of blood T cell repertoires in COVID-19. Study at large: T cells, B-cell-depleted T cells, or PBMCs supplied cDNA or gDNA.

Source study methods: Nucleated cell number was recorded as an estimate derived from reference gene primer amplification. Produced via immunoSEQ multiplex PCR; TCRdb's table is partial and in-frame only. V and J calls and clone size follow that table, whereas D and trimming were derived from the DNA. The sample includes some 350,000 clones, 87% of them seen just once. CDR3 length: 14 amino acids. Germline CDR1 is SGHAT and CDR2 is FQNNGV. With 5 bases removed from V and 7 bases from J, the gap between germline ends came to 14 bases. In Seattle, patients joined the study during active infection and were tracked longitudinally.

The chain links TRBV11-2 to TRBJ1-4; D is ambiguous. This clonotype was obtained from a woman aged 50 to 65 with COVID-19, enrolled during active disease. Sequencing was done on a sample of peripheral blood. In nucleotides, the CDR3 is TGTGCCAGCAGCACCACTGATTTTAGTGAAAAACTGTTTTTT. This sequence encodes CASSTTDFSEKLFF. The full variable domain, in which reference TRBV11-2 and TRBJ1-4 provide the parts outside the CDR3, is EAGVAQSPRYKIIEKRQSVAFWCNPISGHATLYWYQQILGQGPKLLIQFQNNGVVDDSQLPKDRFSAERLKGVDSTLKIQPAKLEDSAVYLCASSTTDFSEKLFFGSGTQLSVL.